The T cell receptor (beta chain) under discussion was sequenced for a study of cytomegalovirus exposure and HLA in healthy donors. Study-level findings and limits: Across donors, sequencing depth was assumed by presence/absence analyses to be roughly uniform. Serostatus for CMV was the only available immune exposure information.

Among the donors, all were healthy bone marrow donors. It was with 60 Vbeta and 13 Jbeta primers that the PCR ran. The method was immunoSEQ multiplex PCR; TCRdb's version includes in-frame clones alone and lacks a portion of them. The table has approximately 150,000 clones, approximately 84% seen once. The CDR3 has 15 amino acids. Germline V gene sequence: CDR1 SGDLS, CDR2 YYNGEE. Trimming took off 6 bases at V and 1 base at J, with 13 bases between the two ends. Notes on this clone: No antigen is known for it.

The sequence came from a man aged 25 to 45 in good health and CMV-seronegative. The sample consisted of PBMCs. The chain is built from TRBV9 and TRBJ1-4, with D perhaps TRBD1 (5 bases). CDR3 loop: CASTPGGGTNEKLFF. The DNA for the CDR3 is TGTGCCAGCACCCCGGGGGGGGGAACTAATGAAAAACTGTTTTTT.